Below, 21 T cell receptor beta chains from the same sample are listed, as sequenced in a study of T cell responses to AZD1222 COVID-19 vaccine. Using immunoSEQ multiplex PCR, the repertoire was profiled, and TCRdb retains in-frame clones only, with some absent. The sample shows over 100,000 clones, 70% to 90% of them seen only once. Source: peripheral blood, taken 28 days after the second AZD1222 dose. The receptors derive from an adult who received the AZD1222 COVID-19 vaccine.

CDR3 coding DNA: TGTGCCAGCAGCTTACAGGCGGAGTCCACCGGGGAGCTGTTTTTT. This encodes CASSLQAESTGELFF. J is TRBJ2-2 and V is TRBV7-2, with D hard to call. This CDR3 contains 15 residues. Germline V gives CDR1 SGHTA, CDR2 FQGNSA. Trimming stripped 2 bases from V and 4 bases from J, with 11 bases between.

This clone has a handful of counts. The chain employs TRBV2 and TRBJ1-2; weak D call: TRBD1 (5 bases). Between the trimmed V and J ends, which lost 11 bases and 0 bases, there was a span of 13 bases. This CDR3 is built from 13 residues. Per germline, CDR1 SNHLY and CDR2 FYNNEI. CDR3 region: CASSEGTNYGYTF. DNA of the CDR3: TGTGCCTCCAGCGAGGGGACTAACTATGGCTACACCTTC.

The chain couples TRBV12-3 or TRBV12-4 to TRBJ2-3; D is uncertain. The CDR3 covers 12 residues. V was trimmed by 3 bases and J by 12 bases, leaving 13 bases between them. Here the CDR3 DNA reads TGTGCCAGCAGTTTGGGGTCAAAGATTCAGTATTTT. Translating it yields CASSLGSKIQYF.

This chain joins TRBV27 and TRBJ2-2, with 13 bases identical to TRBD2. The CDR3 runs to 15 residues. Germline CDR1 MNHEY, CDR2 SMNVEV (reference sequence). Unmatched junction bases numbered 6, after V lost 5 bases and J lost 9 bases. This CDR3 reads CASSPGLAGLRELFF. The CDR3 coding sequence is TGTGCCAGCAGTCCGGGACTAGCGGGGCTCCGGGAGCTGTTTTTT.

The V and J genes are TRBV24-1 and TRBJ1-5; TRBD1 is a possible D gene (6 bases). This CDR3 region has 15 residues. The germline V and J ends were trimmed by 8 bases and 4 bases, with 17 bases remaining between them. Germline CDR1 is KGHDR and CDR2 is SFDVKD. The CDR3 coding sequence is TGTGCCACCAATGGCCGGGACATTCGAAATCAGCCCCAGCATTTT. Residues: CATNGRDIRNQPQHF.

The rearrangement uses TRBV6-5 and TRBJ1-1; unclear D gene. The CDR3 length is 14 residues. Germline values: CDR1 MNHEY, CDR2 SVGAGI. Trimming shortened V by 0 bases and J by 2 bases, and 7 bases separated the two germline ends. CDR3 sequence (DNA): TGTGCCAGCAGTTACTCGAGCAGTAACACTGAAGCTTTCTTT. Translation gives CASSYSSSNTEAFF.

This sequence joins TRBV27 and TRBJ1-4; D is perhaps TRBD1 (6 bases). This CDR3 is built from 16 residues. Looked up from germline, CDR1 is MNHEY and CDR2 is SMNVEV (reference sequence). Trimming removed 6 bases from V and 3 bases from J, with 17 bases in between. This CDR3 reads CASSRAGGLANEKLFF. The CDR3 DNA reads TGTGCCAGCAGCCGGGCGGGGGGCTTGGCTAATGAAAAACTGTTTTTT.

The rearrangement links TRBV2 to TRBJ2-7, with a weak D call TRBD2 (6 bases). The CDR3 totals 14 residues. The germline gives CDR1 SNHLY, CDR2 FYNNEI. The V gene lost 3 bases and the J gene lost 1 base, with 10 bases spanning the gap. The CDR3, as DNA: TGTGCCAGCAGTGAGCTAGCGTTTTCCTACGAGCAGTACTTC. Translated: CASSELAFSYEQYF.

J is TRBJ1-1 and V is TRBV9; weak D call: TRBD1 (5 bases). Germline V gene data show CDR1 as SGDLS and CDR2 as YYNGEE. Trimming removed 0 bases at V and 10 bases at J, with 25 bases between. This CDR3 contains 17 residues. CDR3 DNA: TGTGCCAGCAGCGTAGACGATTTGAGGGCAGGGAGGAGCGTAGCTTTCTTT. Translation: CASSVDDLRAGRSVAFF. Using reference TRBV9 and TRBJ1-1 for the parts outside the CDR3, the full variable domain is DSGVTQTPKHLITATGQRVTLRCSPRSGDLSVYWYQQSLDQGLQFLIQYYNGEERAKGNILERFSAQQFPDLHSELNLSSLELGDSALYFCASSVDDLRAGRSVAFFGQGTRLTVV.

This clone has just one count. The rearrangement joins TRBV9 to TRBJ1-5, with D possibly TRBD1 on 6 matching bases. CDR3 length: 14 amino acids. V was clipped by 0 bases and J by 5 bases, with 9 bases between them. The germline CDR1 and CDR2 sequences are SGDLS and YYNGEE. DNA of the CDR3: TGTGCCAGCAGCGTAGCAGGGGACGATCAGCCCCAGCATTTT. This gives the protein CASSVAGDDQPQHF.

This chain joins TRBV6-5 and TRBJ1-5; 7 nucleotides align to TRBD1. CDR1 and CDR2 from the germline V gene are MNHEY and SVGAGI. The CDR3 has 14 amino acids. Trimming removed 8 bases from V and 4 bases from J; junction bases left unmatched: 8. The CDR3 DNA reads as TGTGCCAGCGCCAGGGGGGTGGAGAATCAGCCCCAGCATTTT. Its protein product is CASARGVENQPQHF.

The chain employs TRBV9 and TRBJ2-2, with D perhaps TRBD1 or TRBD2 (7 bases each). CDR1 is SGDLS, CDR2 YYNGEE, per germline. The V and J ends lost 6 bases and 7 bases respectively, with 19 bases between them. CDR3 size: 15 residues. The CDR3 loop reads CASNEGAGDVGELFF. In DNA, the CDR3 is TGTGCCAGCAACGAGGGGGCGGGAGACGTCGGGGAGCTGTTTTTT.

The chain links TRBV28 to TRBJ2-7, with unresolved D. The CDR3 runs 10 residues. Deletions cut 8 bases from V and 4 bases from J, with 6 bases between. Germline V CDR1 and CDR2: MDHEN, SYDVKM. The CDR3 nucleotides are TGTGCCAGCGGATATTACGAGCAGTACTTC. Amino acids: CASGYYEQYF.

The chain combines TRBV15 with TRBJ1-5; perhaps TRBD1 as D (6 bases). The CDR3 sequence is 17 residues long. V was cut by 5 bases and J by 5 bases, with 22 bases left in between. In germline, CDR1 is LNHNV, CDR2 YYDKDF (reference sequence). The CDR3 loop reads CATSSPSKGGQHQPQHF. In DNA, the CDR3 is TGTGCCACCAGCTCTCCCTCAAAGGGGGGGCAACATCAGCCCCAGCATTTT.

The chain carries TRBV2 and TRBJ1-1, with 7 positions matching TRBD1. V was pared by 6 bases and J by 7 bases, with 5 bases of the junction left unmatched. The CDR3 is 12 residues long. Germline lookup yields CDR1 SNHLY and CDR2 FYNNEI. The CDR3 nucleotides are TGTGCCAGCAGCGAACAGGGGATTGAAGCTTTCTTT. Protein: CASSEQGIEAFF. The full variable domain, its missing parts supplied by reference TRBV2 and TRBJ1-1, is EPEVTQTPSHQVTQMGQEVILRCVPISNHLYFYWYRQILGQKVEFLVSFYNNEISEKSEIFDDQFSVERPDGSNFTLKIRSTKLEDSAMYFCASSEQGIEAFFGQGTRLTVV.

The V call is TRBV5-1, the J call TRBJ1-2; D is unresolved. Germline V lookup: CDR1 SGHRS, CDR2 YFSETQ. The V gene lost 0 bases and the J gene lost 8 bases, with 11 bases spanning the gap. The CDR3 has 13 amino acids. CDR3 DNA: TGCGCCAGCAGCTTGGAGAGGGCTGGCGGCTACACCTTC. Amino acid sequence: CASSLERAGGYTF.

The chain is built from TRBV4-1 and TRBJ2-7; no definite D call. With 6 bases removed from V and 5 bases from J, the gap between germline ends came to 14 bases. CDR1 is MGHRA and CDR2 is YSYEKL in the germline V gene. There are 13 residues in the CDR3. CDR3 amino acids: CASRLKGSDEQYF. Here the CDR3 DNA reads TGCGCCAGCAGACTGAAGGGCTCAGACGAGCAGTACTTC.

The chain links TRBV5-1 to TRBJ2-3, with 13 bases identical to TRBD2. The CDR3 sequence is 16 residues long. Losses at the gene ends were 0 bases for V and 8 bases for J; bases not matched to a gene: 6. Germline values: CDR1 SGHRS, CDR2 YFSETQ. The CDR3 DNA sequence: TGCGCCAGCAGCTTGGGACTAGCGGGAGGAGACGGTACGCAGTATTTT. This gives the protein CASSLGLAGGDGTQYF.

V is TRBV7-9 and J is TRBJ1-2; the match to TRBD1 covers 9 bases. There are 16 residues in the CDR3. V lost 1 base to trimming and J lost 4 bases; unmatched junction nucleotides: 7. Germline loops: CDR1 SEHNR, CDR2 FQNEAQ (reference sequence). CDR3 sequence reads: CASSLGGQGLIYGYTF. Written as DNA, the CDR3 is TGTGCCAGCAGCTTAGGGGGACAGGGACTTATCTATGGCTACACCTTC.

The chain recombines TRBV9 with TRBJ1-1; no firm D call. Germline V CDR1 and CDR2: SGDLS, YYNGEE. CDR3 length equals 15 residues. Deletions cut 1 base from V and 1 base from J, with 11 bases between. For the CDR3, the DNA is TGTGCCAGCAGCGTAAGGGATGAACAGAACACTGAAGCTTTCTTT. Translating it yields CASSVRDEQNTEAFF.

The CDR3 nucleotides are TGTGCCACCAGTGACCCTCCGGACTATGGCTACACCTTC. The encoded protein is CATSDPPDYGYTF. The V call is TRBV24-1, the J call TRBJ1-2; D is unresolved. The germline V gene encodes CDR1 KGHDR and CDR2 SFDVKD. CDR3 length equals 13 residues. V gave up 4 bases and J gave up 3 bases, with 8 bases separating them.